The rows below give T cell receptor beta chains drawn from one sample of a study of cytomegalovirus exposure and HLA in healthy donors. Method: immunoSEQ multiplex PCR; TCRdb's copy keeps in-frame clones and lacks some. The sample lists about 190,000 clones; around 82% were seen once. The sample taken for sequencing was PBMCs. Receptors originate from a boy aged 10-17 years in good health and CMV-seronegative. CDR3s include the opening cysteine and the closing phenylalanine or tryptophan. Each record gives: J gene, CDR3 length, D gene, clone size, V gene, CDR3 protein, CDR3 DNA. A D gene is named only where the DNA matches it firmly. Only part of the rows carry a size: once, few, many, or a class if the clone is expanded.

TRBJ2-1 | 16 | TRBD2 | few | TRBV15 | CATSRAGRGGYNEQFF | TGTGCCACCAGCAGAGCAGGGCGGGGGGGCTACAATGAGCAGTTCTTC
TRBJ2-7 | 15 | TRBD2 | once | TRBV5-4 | CASSPGTSGLYEQYF | TGTGCCAGCAGCCCCGGGACTAGCGGACTCTACGAGCAGTACTTC
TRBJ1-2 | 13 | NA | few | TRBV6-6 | CASTDGGGGGYTF | TGTGCCAGTACTGACGGCGGGGGGGGCGGCTACACCTTC
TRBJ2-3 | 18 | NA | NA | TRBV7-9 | CASSLRALVGGGTDTQYF | TGTGCCAGCAGCTTACGGGCACTCGTTGGAGGAGGCACAGATACGCAGTATTTT
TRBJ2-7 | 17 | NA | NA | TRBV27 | CASSLPPYESVGGEQYF | TGTGCCAGCAGCTTACCCCCTTATGAGTCCGTAGGGGGCGAGCAGTACTTC
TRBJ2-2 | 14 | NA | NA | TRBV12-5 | CASGFRRTTGELFF | TGTGCTAGTGGTTTCCGCAGAACCACCGGGGAGCTGTTTTTT
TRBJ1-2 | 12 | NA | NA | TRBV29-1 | CSVAQGTYGYTF | TGCAGCGTTGCTCAGGGAACCTATGGCTACACCTTC
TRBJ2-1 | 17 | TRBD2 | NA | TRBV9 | CASSVATRLAGYNEQFF | TGTGCCAGCAGCGTAGCTACACGGCTAGCGGGTTACAATGAGCAGTTCTTC
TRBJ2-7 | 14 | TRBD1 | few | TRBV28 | CASRPGTGTYEQYF | TGTGCCAGCAGACCGGGGACAGGCACCTACGAGCAGTACTTC
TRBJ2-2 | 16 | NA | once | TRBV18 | CASSPPGLRVTGELFF | TGTGCCAGCTCACCCCCGGGACTGAGAGTCACCGGGGAGCTGTTTTTT
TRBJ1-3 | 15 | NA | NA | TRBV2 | CASMGREDSGNTIYF | TGTGCCAGCATGGGCAGGGAGGACTCTGGAAACACCATATATTTT
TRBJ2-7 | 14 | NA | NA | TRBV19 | CASSYTGQSYEQYF | TGTGCCAGTAGTTACACAGGACAGTCCTACGAGCAGTACTTC
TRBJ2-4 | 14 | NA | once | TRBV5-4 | CASSLGGGEDIQYF | TGTGCCAGCAGCTTGGGGGGCGGGGAGGACATTCAGTACTTC
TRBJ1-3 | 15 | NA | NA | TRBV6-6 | CASSWSSYSGNTIYF | TGTGCCAGCAGTTGGAGCAGCTACTCTGGAAACACCATATATTTT
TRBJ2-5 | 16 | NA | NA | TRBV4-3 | CASSQGQVTSVETQYF | TGCGCCAGCAGCCAAGGACAGGTAACATCGGTGGAGACCCAGTACTTC
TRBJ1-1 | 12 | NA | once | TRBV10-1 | CASSDRGTEAFF | TGCGCCAGCAGTGACCGGGGGACTGAAGCTTTCTTT
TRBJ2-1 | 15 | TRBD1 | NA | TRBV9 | CASSITGVNYNEQFF | TGTGCCAGCAGCATAACAGGGGTTAACTACAATGAGCAGTTCTTC
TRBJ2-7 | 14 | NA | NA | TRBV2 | CASTRGPSSYEQYF | TGTGCCAGCACCCGAGGTCCGAGCTCCTACGAGCAGTACTTC
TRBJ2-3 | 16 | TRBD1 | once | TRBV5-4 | CASSPTRDRGQDTQYF | TGTGCCAGCAGCCCCACCCGGGACAGGGGTCAGGATACGCAGTATTTT
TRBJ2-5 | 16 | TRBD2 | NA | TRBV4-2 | CASSPGLAGGRETQYF | TGTGCCAGCAGCCCCGGACTAGCGGGGGGGCGGGAGACCCAGTACTTC
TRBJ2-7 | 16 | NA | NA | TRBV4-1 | CASSQVGQGGTYEQYF | TGCGCCAGCAGCCAAGTAGGGCAGGGAGGAACCTACGAGCAGTACTTC
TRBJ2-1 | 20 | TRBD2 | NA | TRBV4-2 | CASSQVASGNAITSYNEQFF | TGTGCCAGCAGCCAAGTCGCTAGCGGAAACGCGATCACCTCCTACAATGAGCAGTTCTTC
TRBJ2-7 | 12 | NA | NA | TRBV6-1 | CASMPQIYEQYF | TGTGCCAGCATGCCCCAGATTTACGAGCAGTACTTC
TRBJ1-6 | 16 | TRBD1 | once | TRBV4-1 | CASSKQGLLQNSPLHF | TGCGCCAGCAGCAAACAGGGGCTTCTACAGAATTCACCCCTCCACTTT
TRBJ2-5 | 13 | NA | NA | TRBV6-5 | CASSPQGWETQYF | TGTGCCAGCAGTCCCCAGGGATGGGAGACCCAGTACTTC
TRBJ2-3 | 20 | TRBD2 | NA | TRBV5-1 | CASSRGLLTSGGVSTDTQYF | TGCGCCAGCAGCCGAGGACTTCTTACTAGCGGGGGGGTAAGCACAGATACGCAGTATTTT
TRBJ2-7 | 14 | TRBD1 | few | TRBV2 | CASSSRTGGDEQYF | TGTGCCAGCAGTTCTAGGACAGGGGGCGACGAGCAGTACTTC
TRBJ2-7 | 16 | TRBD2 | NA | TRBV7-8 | CASRFRGGAETYEQYF | TGTGCCAGCAGGTTCCGGGGGGGGGCCGAAACTTACGAGCAGTACTTC
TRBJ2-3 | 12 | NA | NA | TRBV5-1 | CASSSSRDTQYF | TGCGCCAGCAGCTCTAGCAGAGATACGCAGTATTTT
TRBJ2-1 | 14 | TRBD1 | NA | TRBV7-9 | CASSRLTGGNEQFF | TGTGCCAGCAGCCGTCTCACAGGGGGCAATGAGCAGTTCTTC
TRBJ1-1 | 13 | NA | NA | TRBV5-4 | CASSLITDTEAFF | TGTGCCAGCAGCTTAATCACGGACACTGAAGCTTTCTTT
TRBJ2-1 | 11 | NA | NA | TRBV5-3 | CARPHYNEQFF | TGTGCCAGACCCCATTACAATGAGCAGTTCTTC
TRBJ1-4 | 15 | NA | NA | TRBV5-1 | CASSFSPGVETELFF | TGCGCCAGCAGTTTCTCCCCAGGCGTAGAAACAGAACTGTTTTTT
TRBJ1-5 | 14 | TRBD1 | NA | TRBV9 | CASSATGGNQPQHF | TGTGCCAGCAGCGCAACAGGGGGCAATCAGCCCCAGCATTTT
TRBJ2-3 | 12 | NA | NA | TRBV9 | CASSVQGDTQYF | TGTGCCAGCAGCGTACAGGGGGATACGCAGTATTTT
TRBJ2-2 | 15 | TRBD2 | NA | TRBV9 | CASSYLAGTAGELFF | TGTGCCAGCAGCTACCTAGCGGGTACGGCCGGGGAGCTGTTTTTT
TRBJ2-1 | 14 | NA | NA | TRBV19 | CASSKVARYNEQFF | TGTGCCAGTAGTAAGGTAGCGAGGTACAATGAGCAGTTCTTC
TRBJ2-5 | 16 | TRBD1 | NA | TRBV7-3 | CASSLSPGQGQETQYF | TGTGCCAGCAGCTTATCACCGGGACAGGGCCAAGAGACCCAGTACTTC
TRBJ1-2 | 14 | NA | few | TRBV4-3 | CASSQGGLSRGYTF | TGCGCCAGCAGCCAAGGCGGGCTTTCGCGTGGCTACACCTTC
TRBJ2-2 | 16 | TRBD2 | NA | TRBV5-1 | CASSFNGLDGAGELFF | TGCGCCAGCAGCTTTAACGGACTAGACGGCGCCGGGGAGCTGTTTTTT
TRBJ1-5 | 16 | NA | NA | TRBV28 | CASRTITGQSDQPQHF | TGTGCCAGCAGGACGATCACCGGACAGTCGGATCAGCCCCAGCATTTT
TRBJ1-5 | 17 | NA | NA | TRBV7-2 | CASSQIQGPQGNQPQHF | TGTGCCAGCAGCCAGATACAGGGTCCTCAGGGGAATCAGCCCCAGCATTTT
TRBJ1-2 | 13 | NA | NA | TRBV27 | CASRLSGQYGYTF | TGTGCCAGCAGACTCTCCGGACAGTATGGCTACACCTTC
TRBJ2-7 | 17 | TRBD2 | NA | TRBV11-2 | CASSPGTSGRARYEQYF | TGTGCCAGCAGCCCGGGGACTAGCGGGAGGGCCAGGTACGAGCAGTACTTC
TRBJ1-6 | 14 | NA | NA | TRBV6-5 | CASSYQGWDSPLHF | TGTGCCAGCAGTTACCAGGGTTGGGATTCACCCCTCCACTTT
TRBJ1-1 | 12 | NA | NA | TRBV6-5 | CASSFKNTEAFF | TGTGCCAGCAGTTTCAAGAACACTGAAGCTTTCTTT
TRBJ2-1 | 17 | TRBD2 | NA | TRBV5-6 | CASSLGPASGGRNEQFF | TGTGCCAGCAGCTTGGGCCCTGCAAGCGGGGGGAGAAATGAGCAGTTCTTC
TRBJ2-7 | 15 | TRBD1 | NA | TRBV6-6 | CASRRRDRRFPEQYF | TGTGCCAGCAGGAGAAGGGACAGGAGGTTTCCCGAGCAGTACTTC
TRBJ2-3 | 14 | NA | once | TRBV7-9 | CASSMTQGVDTQYF | TGTGCCAGCAGCATGACTCAGGGCGTAGATACGCAGTATTTT
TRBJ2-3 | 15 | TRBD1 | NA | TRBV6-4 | CASSPRGMGTDTQYF | TGTGCCAGCAGTCCCAGGGGGATGGGGACAGATACGCAGTATTTT
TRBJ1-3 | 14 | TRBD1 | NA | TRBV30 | CAWGQGASGNTIYF | TGTGCCTGGGGACAGGGAGCCTCTGGAAACACCATATATTTT
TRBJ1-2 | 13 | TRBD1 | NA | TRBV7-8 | CASSEQGADGYTF | TGTGCCAGCAGCGAACAGGGGGCAGATGGCTACACCTTC